This is a list of T cell receptor beta chains from one sample in a study of cytomegalovirus exposure and HLA in healthy donors. Data came from immunoSEQ multiplex PCR; TCRdb stores just in-frame clones and leaves some out. The sample lists about 110,000 clones; roughly 68% were seen once. The material sequenced was PBMCs. The origin of the receptors is a woman younger than 45 in good health and CMV-seronegative. CDR3s include the opening cysteine and the closing phenylalanine or tryptophan. Fields, in order: V gene, clone size, D gene, J gene, CDR3 DNA, CDR3 protein. The D gene is left open where the match is weak. Only some rows state a clone size, as once, few, many or a class for expanded clones.

>TRBV10-1|.|TRBD1|TRBJ1-5
TGCGCCATCACCGGGACAGGGGGATCTCAGCCCCAGCATTTT
CAITGTGGSQPQHF
>TRBV6-1|.|.|TRBJ1-1
TGTGCCAGCAGGGCAGAGGCTTGGGAAGCTTTCTTT
CASRAEAWEAFF
>TRBV5-1|.|.|TRBJ1-1
TGCGCCAGCAGCTTGGGTCCCGAGGGGAACACTGAAGCTTTCTTT
CASSLGPEGNTEAFF
>TRBV7-9|.|TRBD1|TRBJ2-7
TGTGCCAGCAGCTTATTCGGGACAGGGGTAGACGAGCAGTACTTC
CASSLFGTGVDEQYF
>TRBV19|few|TRBD1|TRBJ1-1
TGTGCCAGTAGTAGACAGGGTGGAAAAGCTTTCTTT
CASSRQGGKAFF
>TRBV15|.|TRBD1|TRBJ1-5
TGTGCCACCAGCAGGGACAGGGGGGATCAGCCCCAGCATTTT
CATSRDRGDQPQHF
>TRBV28|.|.|TRBJ2-6
TGTGCCAGCAGTGACAATTCTGGGGCCAACGTCCTGACTTTC
CASSDNSGANVLTF
>TRBV5-1|.|TRBD2|TRBJ2-3
TGCGCCAGCAGCTTGGAAGCGGGAGCCCTCACAGATACGCAGTATTTT
CASSLEAGALTDTQYF
>TRBV6-1|.|.|TRBJ1-3
TGTGCCAGCGCTGATGGGCAGTCAAACACCATATATTTT
CASADGQSNTIYF
>TRBV30|once|TRBD1|TRBJ1-1
TGTGCCTGGAGTCCAGGGGGGAACACTGAAGCTTTCTTT
CAWSPGGNTEAFF
>TRBV28|.|.|TRBJ1-5
TGTGCCAGCACCCAACTACCGGGACAAGACTTGTATAGCAATCAGCCCCAGCATTTT
CASTQLPGQDLYSNQPQHF
>TRBV30|.|.|TRBJ1-2
TGTGCCTGGAGCGGAGATGTTAACTATGGCTACACCTTC
CAWSGDVNYGYTF
>TRBV11-3|.|.|TRBJ2-7
TGTGCCAGCAGCTTAGGCGGTACCTACGAGCAGTACTTC
CASSLGGTYEQYF
>TRBV2|few|TRBD1|TRBJ2-7
TGTGCCAGCAGGGGGGACAGTACAACCTACGAGCAGTACTTC
CASRGDSTTYEQYF
>TRBV27|.|.|TRBJ1-2
TGTGCCAGCAGTTTACAGGGGACCTATGGCTACACCTTC
CASSLQGTYGYTF
>TRBV5-1|.|.|TRBJ1-2
TGCGCCAGCAGCTTAGGACTCGGCTATGGCTACACCTTC
CASSLGLGYGYTF
>TRBV11-3|.|TRBD1|TRBJ2-7
TGTGCCAGCAGCCGGGACAGCACCTACGAGCAGTACTTC
CASSRDSTYEQYF
>TRBV6-5|.|TRBD1|TRBJ2-7
TGTGCCAGCAGCCTGGGACAGGGGGTCTCCTACGAGCAGTACTTC
CASSLGQGVSYEQYF
>TRBV10-1|.|.|TRBJ1-1
TGCGCCAGCAGACGGGAGATGAACACTGAAGCTTTCTTT
CASRREMNTEAFF
>TRBV6-1|.|.|TRBJ2-2
TGTGCCAGCAGTGGCCGGACATCAGCGAACACCGGGGAGCTGTTTTTT
CASSGRTSANTGELFF
>TRBV27|.|TRBD1|TRBJ2-2
TGTGCCAGCAGTTTCATCGCGGGACAGGGGGCCGGCACCGGGGAGCTGTTTTTT
CASSFIAGQGAGTGELFF
>TRBV6-1|.|.|TRBJ1-1
TGTGCCAGCAGTGCTAGGGGAAAGAACACTGAAGCTTTCTTT
CASSARGKNTEAFF
>TRBV11-2|.|.|TRBJ1-1
TGTGCCAGCAGCTTTTCCTCGAACACTGAAGCTTTCTTT
CASSFSSNTEAFF
>TRBV2|.|TRBD2|TRBJ2-1
TGTGCCAGCCGAGGCATCTGGAGGAGCGGGAGGAGGGATGAGCAGTTCTTC
CASRGIWRSGRRDEQFF
>TRBV18|.|.|TRBJ1-6
TGTGCCAGCTCACCATACCCGTCTGGAGATTCACCCCTCCACTTT
CASSPYPSGDSPLHF
>TRBV19|few|TRBD1|TRBJ1-1
TGTGCCAGTAGTATGAGGGGGCCGAACACTGAAGCTTTCTTT
CASSMRGPNTEAFF
>TRBV7-8|.|TRBD1|TRBJ2-7
TGTGCCAGCAGCTACGCGAACAGGGGGTACTACGAGCAGTACTTC
CASSYANRGYYEQYF
>TRBV5-6|.|.|TRBJ2-3
TGTGCCAGCAGCCTCACAGATACGCAGTATTTT
CASSLTDTQYF
>TRBV25-1|.|TRBD1|TRBJ1-2
TGTGCCAGCCAGGCCGGGACAGCTGGGGGCTACACCTTC
CASQAGTAGGYTF
>TRBV27|.|TRBD1|TRBJ2-5
TGTGCCAGCAGTTCAACAGGGGGGCAAGAGACCCAGTACTTC
CASSSTGGQETQYF
>TRBV9|.|.|TRBJ1-5
TGTGCCAGCAGCAAGGGGTCAGGTTTTAATCAGCCCCAGCATTTT
CASSKGSGFNQPQHF
>TRBV6-6|.|.|TRBJ2-4
TGTGCCAGCAGTTATTCAGGACAGAAAAACATTCAGTACTTC
CASSYSGQKNIQYF
>TRBV5-1|.|.|TRBJ2-7
TGCGCCAGCCAAGGGACTTCCTCCTACGAGCAGTACTTC
CASQGTSSYEQYF
>TRBV19|.|.|TRBJ2-7
TGTGCCAGTAGTCCACCAGGTATCCCCTACTACGAGCAGTACTTC
CASSPPGIPYYEQYF
>TRBV10-2|.|.|TRBJ2-2
TGCGCCAGCAGTGAAGTCCCGCAGGGGAACACCGGGGAGCTGTTTTTT
CASSEVPQGNTGELFF
>TRBV27|.|.|TRBJ1-1
TGTGCCAGCAGTTATCAGGGGTCGGGCACTGAAGCTTTCTTT
CASSYQGSGTEAFF
>TRBV5-1|.|TRBD2|TRBJ2-1
TGCGCCAGCAGCCCAACTAGCGGGGGGGCACGTGAGCAGTTCTTC
CASSPTSGGAREQFF